A single sample gave rise to the 11 T cell receptor beta chains below, sequenced in a study of T-cell memory formation after mild COVID-19. TCRdb itself ran the 5' RACE reads through MiXCR, one entry per CDR3 protein. The data show about 540,000 distinct CDR3 sequences, roughly 20% seen once. The sequencing sample was made of PBMCs or a T cell subset sorted from them (not recorded which). Source of these receptors: an adult woman who had mild COVID-19 (a few samples of this study predate the infection). Cell type and time point are not known.

This clonotype was detected only a few times. The chain carries TRBV29-1 and TRBJ1-5; 7 positions agree with TRBD1. Germline values: CDR1 SQVTM, CDR2 ANQGSEA. The CDR3 runs 13 residues. Trimming cost V 3 bases and J 4 bases; bases outside gene matches: 3. The CDR3 DNA is TGCAGCGTTGAGACAGGGAAAAATCAGCCCCAGCATTTT. This sequence encodes CSVETGKNQPQHF. The complete variable domain, with remaining parts taken from reference TRBV29-1 and TRBJ1-5, reads SAVISQKPSRDICQRGTSLTIQCQVDSQVTMMFWYRQQPGQSLTLIATANQGSEATYESGFVIDKFPISRPNLTFSTLTVSNMSPEDSSIYLCSVETGKNQPQHFGDGTRLSIL.

J is TRBJ2-1 and V is TRBV4-1, with D perhaps given as TRBD1 or TRBD2 (6 bases each). Germline assignment: CDR1 MGHRA and CDR2 YSYEKL. The CDR3 covers 17 residues. Trimming stripped 1 base from V and 3 bases from J, with 16 bases between. CDR3 in amino acids: CASSQVGAGHYYNEQFF. For the CDR3, the DNA is TGCGCCAGCAGCCAAGTGGGGGCGGGACATTACTACAATGAGCAGTTCTTC.

The rearrangement links TRBV19 to TRBJ1-5, with D uncertain. Germline values: CDR1 LNHDA, CDR2 SQIVND (reference sequence). With 1 base removed from V and 1 base from J, the gap between germline ends came to 5 bases. The CDR3 is 14 residues long. CDR3 residues: CASSIGASNQPQHF. CDR3 DNA sequence: TGTGCCAGTAGTATAGGGGCCAGCAATCAGCCCCAGCATTTT. The full variable domain, its missing parts supplied by reference TRBV19 and TRBJ1-5, is DGGITQSPKYLFRKEGQNVTLSCEQNLNHDAMYWYRQDPGQGLRLIYYSQIVNDFQKGDIAEGYSVSREKKESFPLTVTSAQKNPTAFYLCASSIGASNQPQHFGDGTRLSIL.

The chain couples TRBV7-9 to TRBJ2-3, with no clear D. With the DNA end fitting TRBJ2-5 better, the J assignment may be wrong. Looked up from germline, CDR1 is SEHNR and CDR2 is FQNEAQ (reference sequence). The CDR3 totals 12 residues. The CDR3 loop reads CASSIMRETQYF. The CDR3 coding sequence is TGTGCCAGCAGCATTATGCGGGAGACCCAGTACTTC.

J is TRBJ2-1 and V is TRBV10-3; 8 bases fit TRBD1. CDR3 size: 15 residues. Germline assignment: CDR1 ENHRY and CDR2 SYGVKD. V lost 6 bases and J lost 4; bases outside the gene matches: 8. The CDR3 here is CAISAGTGPYNEQFF. The CDR3, as DNA: TGTGCCATCAGCGCCGGGACAGGTCCTTACAATGAGCAGTTCTTC.

The V and J genes are TRBV20-1 and TRBJ2-7; TRBD1 agrees at 11 bases. In germline, CDR1 is DFQATT, CDR2 SNEGSKA (reference sequence). CDR3 length equals 16 residues. Trimming at V came to 5 bases and at J to 5 bases, leaving 14 bases not matched to a gene. CDR3 nucleotide sequence: TGCAGTGCTCCGACAGCCCTCAGGACAGGGGGCCACGAGCAGTACTTC. The encoded protein is CSAPTALRTGGHEQYF.

This clonotype was found a few times. J is TRBJ2-6 and V is TRBV29-1; D call uncertain. Germline CDR1 is SQVTM and CDR2 is ANQGSEA. With 4 bases removed from V and 0 bases from J, the gap between germline ends came to 4 bases. CDR3 length: 13 amino acids. The CDR3 bases are TGCAGCGTTGCGATCTCTGGGGCCAACGTCCTGACTTTC. It encodes CSVAISGANVLTF. Variable domain in full (rest from reference TRBV29-1 and TRBJ2-6): SAVISQKPSRDICQRGTSLTIQCQVDSQVTMMFWYRQQPGQSLTLIATANQGSEATYESGFVIDKFPISRPNLTFSTLTVSNMSPEDSSIYLCSVAISGANVLTFGAGSRLTVL.

This chain links TRBV6-5 with TRBJ1-6; tentative D call: TRBD1 (6 bases). The CDR3 has 17 amino acids. In germline, CDR1 is MNHEY, CDR2 SVGAGI. Trimming removed 1 base from V and 6 bases from J, with 16 bases in between. The CDR3 reads CASSYLSPGEGNSPLHF. The CDR3 DNA follows: TGTGCCAGCAGTTACTTAAGTCCAGGGGAAGGTAATTCACCCCTCCACTTT.

The chain employs TRBV9 and TRBJ1-6, with 9 bases identical to TRBD1. The CDR3 runs 15 residues. J gave up 5 bases and V 3 bases, and 3 bases lay outside the gene matches. CDR1 is SGDLS and CDR2 is YYNGEE in the germline V gene. The chain's CDR3 is CASSDRDRDNSPLHF. The CDR3 DNA reads TGTGCCAGCAGCGACCGGGACAGGGATAATTCACCCCTCCACTTT.

The chain carries TRBV6-5 and TRBJ2-5; possibly TRBD1 for D (7 bases). V lost 6 bases and J lost 4, with 18 bases in between. The CDR3 is 15 residues long. The germline V gene has CDR1 MNHEY and CDR2 SVGAGI. CDR3 bases: TGTGCCAGCAGCCCGTGGCAGGGGGGTGGAGAGACCCAGTACTTC. This sequence encodes CASSPWQGGGETQYF.

This clonotype has more than one count but fewer than ten. This rearrangement joins TRBV7-9 to TRBJ2-7; no reliable D call. This CDR3 is 14 amino acids long. The germline V and J ends were trimmed by 1 base and 5 bases, with 12 bases remaining between them. Germline lookup yields CDR1 SEHNR and CDR2 FQNEAQ (reference sequence). The CDR3 loop reads CASSLGGTAHEQYF. The CDR3 nucleotides are TGTGCCAGCAGCTTAGGAGGCACAGCCCACGAGCAGTACTTC.